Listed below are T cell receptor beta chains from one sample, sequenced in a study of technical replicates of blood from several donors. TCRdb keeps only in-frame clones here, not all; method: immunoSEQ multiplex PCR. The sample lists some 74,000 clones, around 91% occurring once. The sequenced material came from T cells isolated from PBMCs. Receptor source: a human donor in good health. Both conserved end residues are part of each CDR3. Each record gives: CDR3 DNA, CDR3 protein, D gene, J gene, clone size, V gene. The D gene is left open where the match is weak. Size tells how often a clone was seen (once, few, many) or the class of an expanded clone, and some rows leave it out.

TGTGCCCCCGGAGAATACAATGAGCAGTTCTTC	CAPGEYNEQFF	NA	TRBJ2-1	NA	TRBV2
TGTGCTAGTGGTTTTCAGGACATTCAGTACTTC	CASGFQDIQYF	NA	TRBJ2-4	NA	TRBV12-5
TGTGCCAGCAGTGACTCTCCGAGCTCCTACGAGCAGTACTTC	CASSDSPSSYEQYF	NA	TRBJ2-7	NA	TRBV2
TGCGCCAGCAGCTCTATAGCGGGATCCTACAATGAGCAGTTCTTC	CASSSIAGSYNEQFF	TRBD2	TRBJ2-1	once	TRBV5-1
TGTGCCAGCAGTTTATTTTTGACAGGGGGCTACACGTCTGGAAACACCATATATTTT	CASSLFLTGGYTSGNTIYF	TRBD1	TRBJ1-3	NA	TRBV28
TGCAGCGTTAACAGGTACACTGAAGCTTTCTTT	CSVNRYTEAFF	NA	TRBJ1-1	NA	TRBV29-1
TGTGCCAGCAGCGTAGGACTAGCGACTGAGCAGTTCTTC	CASSVGLATEQFF	TRBD2	TRBJ2-1	NA	TRBV9
TGTGCCAGCGCCTCCGGGGGAGGGATCTATGGCTACACCTTC	CASASGGGIYGYTF	NA	TRBJ1-2	NA	TRBV27
TGTGCCAGCAGTCCAGTTAGTCCTAGGGGCTATGGCTACACCTTC	CASSPVSPRGYGYTF	NA	TRBJ1-2	once	TRBV6-5
TGTGCCAGCAGTTCACTCCTCTATGTCACCTACAATGAGCAGTTCTTC	CASSSLLYVTYNEQFF	NA	TRBJ2-1	NA	TRBV28
TGCGCCAGCAGCTGGACCGGGACTTACGAGCAGTACTTC	CASSWTGTYEQYF	NA	TRBJ2-7	NA	TRBV5-1
TGCGCCAGCAGCTTAACAACCTCTGGGGCCAACGTCCTGACTTTC	CASSLTTSGANVLTF	NA	TRBJ2-6	NA	TRBV5-1
TGTGCCAGCAGCTTTAGCGGGAGCCCCTACAATGAGCAGTTCTTC	CASSFSGSPYNEQFF	TRBD2	TRBJ2-1	NA	TRBV11-2
TGTGCCAGCAGTGAGGCCCTTGGCTATGGCTACACCTTC	CASSEALGYGYTF	NA	TRBJ1-2	NA	TRBV6-1
TGTGCCAGCAGCACAGGGTACTACAATGAGCAGTTCTTC	CASSTGYYNEQFF	NA	TRBJ2-1	once	TRBV11-3
TGTGCCAGCAGTGAATTCGGTGGAGGAGTTAATGAAAAACTGTTTTTT	CASSEFGGGVNEKLFF	NA	TRBJ1-4	NA	TRBV25-1